This T cell receptor (beta chain) is from a study of CD8 T cells in Susac syndrome. CD8+ and CD4+ T cells taken from blood had their TCR beta sequenced. CDR1 and CDR2 (germline): SGHNT, YENEEA. The V end lost 5 bases, the J end lost 12 bases, and 17 bases lay between the germline ends. This CDR3 contains 13 residues. When the RNA was reverse transcribed, random hexamers were used with an input of about 0.45 to 1 ug. TCRdb ran MiXCR on the immunoSEQ multiplex PCR reads and lists one entry per CDR3 protein. The sample yields about 240,000 distinct CDR3 sequences, 96% seen once. This clonotype was found once.

This sequence originates from a human donor with Susac syndrome. The chain links TRBV11-3 to TRBJ2-1; D remains unclear. Sequenced sample: CD4+ T cells from PBMCs. The chain's CDR3 is CASSRKTPWGQFF. The DNA of the CDR3 is TGTGCCAGCAGCCGGAAAACTCCGTGGGGGCAGTTCTTC.